This T cell receptor beta chain was recovered during a study of cytomegalovirus exposure and HLA in healthy donors (dated by TCRdb to 2017 to 2019). Regarding the research as a whole: An earlier analysis of several hundred of the donors reported 276 Gb of sequence data and 90 million to 120 million unique TCR beta sequences obtained from 150 million to 200 million T cells. Of the roughly 400 genotyped donors, approximately 82% fell in the genetic ancestry cluster associated with self-reported Caucasian donors. Class I and class II HLA loci were covered by the typing at four-digit resolution. Besides the first cohort of 550 to 750 subjects, a separate validation cohort made up of 90 to 150 different subjects was used. Because of strong linkage in the cohort, roughly five DR-DQ haplotypes were treated as single units for association and clustering. In the later analysis, no new phenotypic data were used to find candidate immune exposures; instead, reliance was placed on TCR beta sequences and their occurrence across donors. Donor age, sex, ethnicity and CMV serostatus were compiled alongside the repertoire data. All discovery cohort repertoires had been generated on a single sequencing platform. Roughly 300 gigabases of sequencing data and some 85 million unique TCR sequences were included in an early release covering 500 to 750 HLA-typed donors. The study combined high-throughput TCR immunosequencing, statistical association of individual TCRs with disease status, and machine learning to predict cytomegalovirus infection status. The study aimed to test whether signatures of past pathogen exposure could be identified by cataloging public T cell receptors. Using immunosequencing, the study profiled T cell repertoires from 666 subjects and related those repertoires to cytomegalovirus serostatus. The number of typed donors differed by locus: roughly 629-640 for A, B, C, DRB1 and DQB1; some 500 for DQA1; some 590 for DPA1; and some 430 for DPB1. A later analysis re-analyzed previously published TCR beta repertoires from about 730 donors and added high-resolution HLA genotyping to study TCR occurrence patterns. In a later genetic analysis, genome-wide SNP genotypes for about 60% of the 666 donors were used, and that subset was treated as a discovery cohort. Across under 500 genotyped donors of the cohort, an average of approximately 240,000 unique TCR beta nucleotide sequences per donor were sequenced, and roughly 20% of those sequences were non-productive. An earlier analysis of some 500 of the donors used high-throughput TCR beta sequencing to judge whether each TCR beta V gene segment behaved as functional or pseudogenic.

The study at large found these results: The presence/absence analyses assumed that sequencing depth was roughly uniform across donors, and that assumption may not be true. For the cohort, immune exposure information was limited to CMV serostatus. Correlated functional status among segregating V segments might reflect linkage disequilibrium, but an unknown experimental factor could not be ruled out. The earlier analysis of some 540 of the donors excluded fewer than 20 rarely observed V segments, including chromosome 9 orphons, because counts were too low. HLA typing was unavailable for some donors at each locus, so association tests used only the typed subset. Specific HLA alleles were associated with 16,951 TCR beta sequences at a false discovery rate of 0.05 in a later analysis. Because the 87-base-pair reads could not distinguish some IMGT-functional V segments, including TRBV6-2 and TRBV6-3, those segments were excluded. In an earlier analysis of some 640 of the donors, most TCR beta V segments were observed in productive rearrangements about 87% or about 30% of the time, broadly matching IMGT annotations. In a later analysis, TCR association rates were found to vary across HLA loci, with the most associated TCRs seen for DRB1 alleles and the fewest for HLA-C alleles. Three of the identified cytomegalovirus-associated TCR beta chains were confirmed in vitro to be specific for cytomegalovirus antigens. The sequencing pipeline was judged likely to have produced a cluster of highly shared sequence variants as a technical artifact. Several of the top co-occurrence clusters appeared to be linked to parvovirus B19, influenza, CMV and Epstein-Barr virus, according to a later analysis. Most CMV-associated TCR beta chains appeared to be HLA-restricted in a later analysis, and the HLA associations seemed to be driven largely by CMV exposure. A further reported finding was that TCR beta sequences accurately predicted the HLA-A and HLA-B alleles for most subjects in the first cohort. A total of roughly 160 TCR beta chains were listed by the study as associated with cytomegalovirus. V-gene and J-gene trimming of TCR beta chains was associated with a missense DCLRE1C variant in a later genetic analysis, and the association was replicated in an independent cohort. The cohort was sequenced for TCR beta chains only, and without alpha or paired-chain data the features that could be detected were limited. In a later genetic analysis, fewer N-insertions in productive TCRs were reported among donors in an Asian-associated ancestry cluster than the approximately 710-donor mean. Most TCR sequences were seen in very few donors, while some public TCRs were found in many individuals. In a later analysis, HLA-associated TCR beta chains showed more clonal expansion and lower generation probabilities than non-associated chains that were equally common. The authors suggested that the approach could potentially be extended to other disease states and immunological phenotypes. In both the original and validation cohorts, the classifier was reported to diagnose cytomegalovirus status with high specificity and sensitivity. Assigning TCR associations to individual alleles was difficult when HLA alleles, especially DR and DQ, strongly co-occurred.

The method was the immunoSEQ multiplex PCR assay. For the multiplex PCR, a mixture combining 60 forward primers for TCR Vbeta segments and 13 reverse primers for TCR Jbeta segments was used. The CDR3 region of rearranged TCR beta genes was amplified from genomic DNA with a multiplex PCR assay. On the Illumina HiSeq System, the amplified TCR beta libraries were sequenced as 87-base-pair reads. The paper's processing steps were these. A later analysis tallied about 77 million unique TCR beta chains across the 610 or so repertoires, and approximately 12 million of those chains were shared by two or more donors. A nearest-neighbor algorithm error-corrected the raw reads and collapsed the reads into unique sequences, merging closely related sequences to remove PCR and sequencing errors. V, D and J gene segments were assigned by aligning CDR3 sequences to IMGT reference sequences. For a sequence to be retained, at least a six-nucleotide match to both a V gene segment and a J gene segment was required. A rearrangement was called productive if the CDR3 had no stop codons and remained in frame with V and J, and every other rearrangement was called non-productive. CDR3 was defined according to IMGT convention as the region running from the second conserved V-encoded cysteine to the conserved J-encoded phenylalanine. In an earlier analysis of around 600 of the donors, sequences lacking an unambiguous match to a single V gene segment were excluded. In an earlier analysis of a few hundred of the donors, a V segment was called functional when productive rearrangements were above 56.7%, and segregating when the standard deviation between donors exceeded 5%. A statistical classification framework was built for diagnosing cytomegalovirus status from the catalog of TCR beta chain sequences. In a later analysis, TCR nucleotide sequences were compared against IMGT/GENE-DB human TR gene sequences so that V and J genes could be assigned. A later analysis assigned CDR3 sequences and most-parsimonious VDJ recombination scenarios with the TCRdist pipeline. A later analysis defined each TCR beta chain by its CDR3 amino acid sequence plus V-gene family, and excluded reads lacking a unique V-gene family. As a way to deal with suspected cross-contamination and a sequencing artifact, a later analysis dropped hundreds of nucleotide sequences that were highly shared and had low generation probability. In a later analysis, a clonal expansion index was calculated for each public chain from normalized within-repertoire ranks of inferred template counts. In a later analysis, generation probabilities were computed using a VDJ recombination model fitted to out-of-frame rearrangements, and the results were checked against IGoR. In a later analysis, hypergeometric tests were used to score TCR-TCR, TCR-HLA and TCR-CMV co-occurrence, with a repertoire-size bias correction applied to TCR pairs. To estimate false discovery rates, a later analysis permuted the HLA or CMV assignments 20 times. In a later analysis, co-occurring TCRs were grouped using DBSCAN, with TCRdist sequence similarity added in when clustering inside HLA-allele-positive subsets. For co-occurrence clustering, repertoires with fewer than 30,000 or more than 120,000 public chains were excluded, along with several repertoires with anomalous nucleotide sharing. TCRdb took this table from immuneACCESS and kept in-frame rearrangements with V and J called. Such tables lack part of the clones; where checked against another copy, unresolved V genes explain under half of the gap, and the rest is unexplained. Clone size and V and J calls were adopted from that table, with D and trimming inferred from the DNA. In all, the sample holds 150,000 to 200,000 clones, and 79% of those were seen once. The top ten hold 4.4% of the sample.

The CDR3 holds 14 amino acids from the cysteine to the phenylalanine. Only the CDR3 DNA stays, 42 bases, in frame from base 1. V and J lose 6 bases and 6 bases, and a span of 14 bases separates them. Reading the germline V gene gives CDR1 SGHVS and CDR2 FNYEAQ. The cohort consisted of 666 healthy bone marrow donors. At the time of sampling, all cohort members were nominally healthy, though unrecorded immune exposures were likely present. The donor tested CMV seropositive and was one of the 289 seropositive cohort members. Every donor gave a peripheral blood sample, and the peripheral blood mononuclear cells from that sample were used for TCR beta sequencing. The Qiagen DNeasy Blood Extraction Kit was used to extract genomic DNA from the blood cell samples. This clone was counted a few times. Its antigen is still unknown. No base quality information exists; no much larger clone differs at one position.

Sequenced: PBMCs. This receptor chain uses TRBV7-6 and TRBJ1-4; TRBD1 is possibly the D segment (5 matching bases). The sequence was collected from a woman aged 25 to 45 in good health and CMV-seropositive. The CDR3 protein is CASRQAGSDEKLFF. The DNA reads as follows: TGTGCCAGCAGACAAGCAGGGTCGGATGAAAAACTGTTTTTT.